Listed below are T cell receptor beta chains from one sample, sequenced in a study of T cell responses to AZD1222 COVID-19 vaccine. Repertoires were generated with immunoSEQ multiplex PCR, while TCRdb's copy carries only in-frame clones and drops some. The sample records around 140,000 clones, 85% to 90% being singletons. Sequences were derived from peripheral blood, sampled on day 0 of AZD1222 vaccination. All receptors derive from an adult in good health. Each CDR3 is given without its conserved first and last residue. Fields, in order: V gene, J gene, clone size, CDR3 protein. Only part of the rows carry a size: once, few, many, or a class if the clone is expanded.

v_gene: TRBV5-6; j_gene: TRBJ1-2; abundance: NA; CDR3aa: ASSARAGYT
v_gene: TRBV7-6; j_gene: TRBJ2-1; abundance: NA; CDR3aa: ASSLVLASYNEQF
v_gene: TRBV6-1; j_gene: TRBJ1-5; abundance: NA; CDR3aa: ASSELGERQPQH
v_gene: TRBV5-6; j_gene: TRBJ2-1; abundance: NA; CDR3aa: ASSLGAREQF
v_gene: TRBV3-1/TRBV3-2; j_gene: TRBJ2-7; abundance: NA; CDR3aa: ASSQIGGVHEQY
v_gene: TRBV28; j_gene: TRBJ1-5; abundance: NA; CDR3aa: ASRDSLVQPQH
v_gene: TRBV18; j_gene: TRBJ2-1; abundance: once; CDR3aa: ASSPGNEQF
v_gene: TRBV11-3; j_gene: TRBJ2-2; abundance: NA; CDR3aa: ASSWESNTGELF
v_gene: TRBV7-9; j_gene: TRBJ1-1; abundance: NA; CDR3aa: ASSPRTGGPRTEAF
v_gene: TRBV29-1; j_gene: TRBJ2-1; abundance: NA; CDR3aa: SVTPVGLARYNEQF
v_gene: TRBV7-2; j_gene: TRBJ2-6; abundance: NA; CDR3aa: ASSLVWSSGANVLT
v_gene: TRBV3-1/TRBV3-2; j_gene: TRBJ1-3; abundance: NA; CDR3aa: ASSQDSGNTIY
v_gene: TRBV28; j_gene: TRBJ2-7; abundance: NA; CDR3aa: ASSLAFKRYEQY
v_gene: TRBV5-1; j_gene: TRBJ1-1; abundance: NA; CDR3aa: ASSAAGGYTEAF
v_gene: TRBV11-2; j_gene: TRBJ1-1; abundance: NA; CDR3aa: ATYTQYSPGGTEAF
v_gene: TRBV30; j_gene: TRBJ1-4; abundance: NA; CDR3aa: AWSTGTEKLF
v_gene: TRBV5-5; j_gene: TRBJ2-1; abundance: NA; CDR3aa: ASHNMGGYNEQF
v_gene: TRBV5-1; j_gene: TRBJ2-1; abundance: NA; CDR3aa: ASSHGAGGTSYNEQF
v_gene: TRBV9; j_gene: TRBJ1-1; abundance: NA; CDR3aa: ASSGGPNTEAF
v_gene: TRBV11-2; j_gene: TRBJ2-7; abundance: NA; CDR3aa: ASSRLYYEQY
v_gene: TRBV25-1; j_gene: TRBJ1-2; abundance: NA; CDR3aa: ASSDPRDRHYLGYT
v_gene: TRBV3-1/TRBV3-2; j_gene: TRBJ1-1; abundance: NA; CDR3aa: ASSQKGANTEAF
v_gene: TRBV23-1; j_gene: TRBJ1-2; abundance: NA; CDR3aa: ASRRRQVGGYT
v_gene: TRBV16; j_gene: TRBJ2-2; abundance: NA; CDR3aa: ASSQRDDSTNTGELF
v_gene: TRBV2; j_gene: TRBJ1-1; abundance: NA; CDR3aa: ASSEALPGNTEAF
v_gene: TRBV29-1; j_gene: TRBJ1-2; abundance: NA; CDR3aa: SAIQGNSGYT
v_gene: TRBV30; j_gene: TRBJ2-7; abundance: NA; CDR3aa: AWEGSSYEQY
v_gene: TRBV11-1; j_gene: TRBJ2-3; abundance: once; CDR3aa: ASSSRQGAITDTQY
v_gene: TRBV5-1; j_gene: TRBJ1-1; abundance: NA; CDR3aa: ASSPSRGQMNTEAF
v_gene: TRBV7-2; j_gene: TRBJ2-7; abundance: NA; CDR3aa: ASSLVGTSGGLTYEQY
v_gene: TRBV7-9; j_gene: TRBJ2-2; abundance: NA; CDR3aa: ASRYTGELF
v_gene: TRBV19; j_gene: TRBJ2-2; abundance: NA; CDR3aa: ASSITRSTGELF
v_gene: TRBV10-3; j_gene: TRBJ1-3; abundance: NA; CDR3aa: AIGGAPGQGGSGNTIY
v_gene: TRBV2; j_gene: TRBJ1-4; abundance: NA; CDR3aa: ASISGWDALF
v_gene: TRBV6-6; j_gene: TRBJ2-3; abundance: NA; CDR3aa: ASSQEAGGYSTDTQY
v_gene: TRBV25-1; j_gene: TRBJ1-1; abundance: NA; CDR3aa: ASSGPGQGWAEAF
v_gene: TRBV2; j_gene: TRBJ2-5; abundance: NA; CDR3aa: ASNGETQY
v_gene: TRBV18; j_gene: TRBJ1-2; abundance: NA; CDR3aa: ASSPDRDPSGGYT
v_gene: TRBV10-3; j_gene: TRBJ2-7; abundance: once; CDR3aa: AISDSGGDRSEQY
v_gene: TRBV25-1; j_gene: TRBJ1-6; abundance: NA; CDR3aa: ASRRGTDSPLH
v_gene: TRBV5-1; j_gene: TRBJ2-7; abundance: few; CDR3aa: ASSRARSYEQY
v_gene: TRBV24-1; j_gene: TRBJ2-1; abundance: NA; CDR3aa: ATSDPRGSSYNEQF
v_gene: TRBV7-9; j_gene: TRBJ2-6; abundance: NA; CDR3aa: ASSSDRNVLT
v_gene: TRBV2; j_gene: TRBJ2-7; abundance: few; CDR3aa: ASRREGVSYEQY
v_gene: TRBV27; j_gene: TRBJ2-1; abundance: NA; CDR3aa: ASSYRRTGHLFNEQF
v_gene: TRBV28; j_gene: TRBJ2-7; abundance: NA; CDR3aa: ASSSTGEWYEQY
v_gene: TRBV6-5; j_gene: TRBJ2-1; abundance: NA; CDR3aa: ASSHSSEQF
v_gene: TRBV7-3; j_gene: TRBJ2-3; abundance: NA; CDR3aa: ASSLGVGVGTDTQY
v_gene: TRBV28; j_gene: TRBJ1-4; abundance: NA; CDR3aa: ASFRGLRDEKLF
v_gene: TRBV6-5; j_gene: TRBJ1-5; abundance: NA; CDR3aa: ASSRQLNQPQH
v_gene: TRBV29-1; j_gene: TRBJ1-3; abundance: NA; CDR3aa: SVVLGVGNTIY
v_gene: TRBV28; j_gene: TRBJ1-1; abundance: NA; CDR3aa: ASRAKHTEAF
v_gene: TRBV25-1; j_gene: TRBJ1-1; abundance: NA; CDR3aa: ASKEGANTEAF
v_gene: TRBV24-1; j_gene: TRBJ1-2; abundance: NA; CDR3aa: ATSDPRQGYT
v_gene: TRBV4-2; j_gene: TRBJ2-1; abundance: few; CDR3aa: ASSPTSGGANEQF